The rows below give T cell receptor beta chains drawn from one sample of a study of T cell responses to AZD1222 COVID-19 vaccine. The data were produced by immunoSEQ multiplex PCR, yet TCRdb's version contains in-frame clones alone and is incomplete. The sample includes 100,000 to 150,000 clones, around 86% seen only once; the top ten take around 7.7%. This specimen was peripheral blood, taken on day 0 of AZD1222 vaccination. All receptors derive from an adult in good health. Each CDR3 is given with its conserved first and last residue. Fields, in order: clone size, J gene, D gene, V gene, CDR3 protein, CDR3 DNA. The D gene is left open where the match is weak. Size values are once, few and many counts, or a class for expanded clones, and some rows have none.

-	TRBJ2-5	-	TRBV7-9	CASSLVQGLETQYF	TGTGCCAGCAGCTTAGTGCAGGGGTTAGAGACCCAGTACTTC
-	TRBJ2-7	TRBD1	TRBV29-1	CSVEDRQGSYF	TGCAGCGTTGAAGATCGACAGGGGTCGTACTTC
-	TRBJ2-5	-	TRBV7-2	CASSRQAYQETQYF	TGTGCCAGCAGCCGCCAGGCCTACCAAGAGACCCAGTACTTC
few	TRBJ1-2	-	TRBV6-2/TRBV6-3	CASSYSRGIVNPYGYTF	TGTGCCAGCAGTTACTCGCGGGGAATAGTCAATCCCTATGGCTACACCTTC
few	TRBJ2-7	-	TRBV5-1	CASSYGQSSYEQYF	TGCGCCAGCAGCTACGGACAGAGCTCCTACGAGCAGTACTTC
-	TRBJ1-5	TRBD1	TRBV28	CASSSDRFSNQPQHF	TGTGCCAGCAGTTCGGACAGGTTCAGCAATCAGCCCCAGCATTTT
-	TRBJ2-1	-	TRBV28	CASPPGGGHYNEQFF	TGTGCCAGCCCGCCGGGAGGGGGCCATTACAATGAGCAGTTCTTC
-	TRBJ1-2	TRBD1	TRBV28	CASSLRGANYGYTF	TGTGCCAGCAGCCTCAGGGGGGCCAACTATGGCTACACCTTC
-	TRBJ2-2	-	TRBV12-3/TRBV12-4	CASSLRDTGELFF	TGTGCCAGCAGTTTAAGAGACACCGGGGAGCTGTTTTTT
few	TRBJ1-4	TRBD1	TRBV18	CASSSGTAATNEKLFF	TGTGCCAGCTCAAGTGGGACAGCTGCAACTAATGAAAAACTGTTTTTT
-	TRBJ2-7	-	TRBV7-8	CASSPYYEQYF	TGTGCCAGCAGCCCCTACTACGAGCAGTACTTC
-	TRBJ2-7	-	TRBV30	CAWSEGQGSSYEQYF	TGTGCCTGGAGTGAGGGGCAGGGGAGCTCCTACGAGCAGTACTTC
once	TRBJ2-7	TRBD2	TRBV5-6	CASSPGGFEQYF	TGTGCCAGCAGCCCCGGGGGGTTCGAGCAGTACTTC
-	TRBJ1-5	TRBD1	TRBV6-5	CASSYSRAGGSQPQHF	TGTGCCAGCAGTTACTCGAGGGCAGGGGGCAGCCAGCCCCAGCATTTT
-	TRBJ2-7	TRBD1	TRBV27	CASSSAGTASYEQYF	TGTGCCAGCAGTTCCGCCGGGACAGCCTCCTACGAGCAGTACTTC
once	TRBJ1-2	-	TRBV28	CASSGWNYGYTF	TGTGCCAGCAGTGGTTGGAACTATGGCTACACCTTC